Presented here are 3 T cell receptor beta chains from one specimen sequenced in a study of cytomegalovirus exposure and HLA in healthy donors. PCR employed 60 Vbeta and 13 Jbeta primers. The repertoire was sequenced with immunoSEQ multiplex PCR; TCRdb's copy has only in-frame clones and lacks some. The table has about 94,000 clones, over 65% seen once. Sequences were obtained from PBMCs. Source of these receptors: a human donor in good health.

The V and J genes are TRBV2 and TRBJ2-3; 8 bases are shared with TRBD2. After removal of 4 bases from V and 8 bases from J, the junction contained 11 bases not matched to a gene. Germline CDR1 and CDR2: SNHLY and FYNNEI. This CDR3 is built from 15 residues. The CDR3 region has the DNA TGTGCCAGCAGTGGATACCTCGGGGGGGTCGGTACGCAGTATTTT. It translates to CASSGYLGGVGTQYF. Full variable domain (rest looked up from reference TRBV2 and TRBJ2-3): EPEVTQTPSHQVTQMGQEVILRCVPISNHLYFYWYRQILGQKVEFLVSFYNNEISEKSEIFDDQFSVERPDGSNFTLKIRSTKLEDSAMYFCASSGYLGGVGTQYFGPGTRLTVL.

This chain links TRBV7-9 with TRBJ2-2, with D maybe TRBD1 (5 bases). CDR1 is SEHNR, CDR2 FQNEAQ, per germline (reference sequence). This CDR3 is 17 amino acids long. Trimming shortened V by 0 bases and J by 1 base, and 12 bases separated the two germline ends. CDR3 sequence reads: CASSLAMQGGNTGELFF. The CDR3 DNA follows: TGTGCCAGCAGCTTAGCGATGCAGGGCGGGAACACCGGGGAGCTGTTTTTT.

Here the CDR3 reads CASSLGGGNQPQHF. The DNA of the CDR3 is TGTGCCAGCAGCCTCGGGGGGGGCAATCAGCCCCAGCATTTT. The chain uses TRBV7-6 and TRBJ1-5; maybe TRBD1 (5 bases). The germline V gene has CDR1 SGHVS and CDR2 FNYEAQ. The CDR3 is made up of 14 amino acids. V was cut by 5 bases and J by 2 bases, with 10 bases left in between.